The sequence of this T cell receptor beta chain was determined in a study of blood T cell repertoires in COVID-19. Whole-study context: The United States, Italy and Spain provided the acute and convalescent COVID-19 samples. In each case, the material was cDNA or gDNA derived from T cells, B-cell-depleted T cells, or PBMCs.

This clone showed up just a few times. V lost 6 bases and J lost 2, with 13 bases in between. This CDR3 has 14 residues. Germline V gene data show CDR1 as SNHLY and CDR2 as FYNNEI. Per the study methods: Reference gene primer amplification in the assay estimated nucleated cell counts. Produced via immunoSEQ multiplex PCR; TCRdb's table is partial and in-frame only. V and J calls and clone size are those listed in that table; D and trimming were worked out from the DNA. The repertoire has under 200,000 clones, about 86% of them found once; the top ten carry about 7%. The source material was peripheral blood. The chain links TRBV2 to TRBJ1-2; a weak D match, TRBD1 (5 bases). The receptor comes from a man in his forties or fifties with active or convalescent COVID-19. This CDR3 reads CASRSLGGNYGYTF. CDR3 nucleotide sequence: TGTGCCAGCAGGTCCTTGGGGGGGAACTATGGCTACACCTTC.